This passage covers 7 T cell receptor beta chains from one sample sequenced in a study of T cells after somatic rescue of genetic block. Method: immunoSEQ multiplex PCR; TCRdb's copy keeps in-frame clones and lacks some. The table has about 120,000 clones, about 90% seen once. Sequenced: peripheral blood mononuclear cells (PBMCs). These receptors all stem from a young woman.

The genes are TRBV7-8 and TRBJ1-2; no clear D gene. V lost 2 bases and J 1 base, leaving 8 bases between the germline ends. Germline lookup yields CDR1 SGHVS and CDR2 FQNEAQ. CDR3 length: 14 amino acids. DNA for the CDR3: TGTGCCAGCAGCTTAACCAACAGTAACTATGGCTACACCTTC. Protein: CASSLTNSNYGYTF.

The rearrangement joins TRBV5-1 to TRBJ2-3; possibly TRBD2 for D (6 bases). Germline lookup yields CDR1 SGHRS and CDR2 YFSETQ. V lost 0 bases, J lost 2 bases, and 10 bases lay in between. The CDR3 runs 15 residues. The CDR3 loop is CASSLVAVNTDTQYF. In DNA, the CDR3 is TGCGCCAGCAGCTTGGTAGCGGTTAACACAGATACGCAGTATTTT.

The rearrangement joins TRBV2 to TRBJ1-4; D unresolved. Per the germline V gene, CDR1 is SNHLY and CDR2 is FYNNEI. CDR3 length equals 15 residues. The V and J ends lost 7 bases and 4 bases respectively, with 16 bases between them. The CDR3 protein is CASKDLSSGNEKLFF. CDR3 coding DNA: TGTGCCAGCAAGGACCTGTCGTCTGGTAATGAAAAACTGTTTTTT.

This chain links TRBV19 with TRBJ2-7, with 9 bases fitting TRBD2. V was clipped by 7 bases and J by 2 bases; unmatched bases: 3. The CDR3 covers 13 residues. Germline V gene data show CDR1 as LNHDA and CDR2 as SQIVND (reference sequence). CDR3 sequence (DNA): TGTGCCAGTAAAGGCGGGGGGGCCTACGAGCAGTACTTC. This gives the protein CASKGGGAYEQYF.

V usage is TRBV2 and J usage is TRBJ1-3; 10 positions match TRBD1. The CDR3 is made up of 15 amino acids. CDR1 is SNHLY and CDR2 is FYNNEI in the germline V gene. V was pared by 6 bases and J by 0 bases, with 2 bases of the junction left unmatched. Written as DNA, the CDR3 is TGTGCCAGCAGGACAGGGGGCGCCTCTGGAAACACCATATATTTT. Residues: CASRTGGASGNTIYF.

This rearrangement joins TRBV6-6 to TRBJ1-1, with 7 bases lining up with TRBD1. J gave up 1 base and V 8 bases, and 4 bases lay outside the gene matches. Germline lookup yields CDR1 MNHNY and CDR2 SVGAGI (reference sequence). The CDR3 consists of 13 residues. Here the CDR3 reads CASSDRPNTEAFF. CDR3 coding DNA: TGTGCCAGCTCGGACAGGCCGAACACTGAAGCTTTCTTT.

The CDR3 nucleotides read TGTGCCAGCAGCTTATTTAGCCGGACTGAAGCTTTCTTT. It yields the protein CASSLFSRTEAFF. The chain has TRBV7-6 and TRBJ1-1; D unclear. V was cut by 2 bases and J by 5 bases, with 9 bases left in between. This CDR3 has 13 residues. The V gene's germline CDR1 is SGHVS and CDR2 FNYEAQ.